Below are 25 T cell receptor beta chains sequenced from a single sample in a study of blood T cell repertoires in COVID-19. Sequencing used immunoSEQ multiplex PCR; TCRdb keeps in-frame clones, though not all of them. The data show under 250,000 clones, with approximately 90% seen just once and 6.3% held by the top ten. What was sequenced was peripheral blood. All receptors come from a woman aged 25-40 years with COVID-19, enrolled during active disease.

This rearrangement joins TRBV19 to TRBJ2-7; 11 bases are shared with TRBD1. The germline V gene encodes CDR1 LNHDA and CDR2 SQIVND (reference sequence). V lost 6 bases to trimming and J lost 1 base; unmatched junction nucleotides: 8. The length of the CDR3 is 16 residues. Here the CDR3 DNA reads TGTGCCAGTAGCCCCAAAGGGACAGGGGGTTCCTACGAGCAGTACTTC. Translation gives CASSPKGTGGSYEQYF.

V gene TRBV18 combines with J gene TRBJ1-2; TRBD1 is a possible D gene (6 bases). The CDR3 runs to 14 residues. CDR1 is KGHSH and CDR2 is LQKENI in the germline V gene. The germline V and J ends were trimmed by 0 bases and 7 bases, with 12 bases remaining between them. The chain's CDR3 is CASSPPGAQGGYTF. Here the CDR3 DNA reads TGTGCCAGCTCACCACCGGGGGCGCAGGGTGGCTACACCTTC.

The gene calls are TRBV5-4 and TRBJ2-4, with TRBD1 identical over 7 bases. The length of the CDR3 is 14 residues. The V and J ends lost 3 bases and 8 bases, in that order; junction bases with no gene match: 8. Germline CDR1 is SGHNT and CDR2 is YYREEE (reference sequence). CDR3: CASSSKQGTDIQYF. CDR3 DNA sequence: TGTGCCAGCAGCTCGAAACAGGGGACGGACATTCAGTACTTC.

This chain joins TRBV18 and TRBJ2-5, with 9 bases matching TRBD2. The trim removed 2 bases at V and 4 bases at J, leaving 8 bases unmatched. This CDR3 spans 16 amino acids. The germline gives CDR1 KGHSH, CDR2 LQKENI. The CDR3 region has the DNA TGTGCCAGCTCACCAACTAGTGGGACTAGCATAGAGACCCAGTACTTC. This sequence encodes CASSPTSGTSIETQYF.

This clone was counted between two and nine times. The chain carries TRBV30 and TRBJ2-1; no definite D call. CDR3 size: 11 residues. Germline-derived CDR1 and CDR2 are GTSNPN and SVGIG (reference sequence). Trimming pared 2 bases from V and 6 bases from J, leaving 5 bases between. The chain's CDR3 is CAWSPRNEQFF. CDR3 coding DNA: TGTGCCTGGAGTCCGCGCAATGAGCAGTTCTTC.

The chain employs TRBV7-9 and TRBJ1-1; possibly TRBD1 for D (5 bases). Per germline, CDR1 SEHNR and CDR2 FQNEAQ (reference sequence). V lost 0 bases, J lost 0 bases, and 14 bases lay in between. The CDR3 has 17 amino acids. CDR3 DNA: TGTGCCAGCAGCTTAGCGCTCTCAGGGCCTGTGAACACTGAAGCTTTCTTT. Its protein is CASSLALSGPVNTEAFF.

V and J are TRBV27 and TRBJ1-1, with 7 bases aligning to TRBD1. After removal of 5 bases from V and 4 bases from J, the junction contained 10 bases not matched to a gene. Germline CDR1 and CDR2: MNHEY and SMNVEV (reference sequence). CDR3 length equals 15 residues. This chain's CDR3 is CASSTRQGAVTEAFF. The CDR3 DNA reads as TGTGCCAGCAGTACCCGACAGGGTGCGGTCACTGAAGCTTTCTTT.

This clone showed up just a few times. The CDR3 region has the DNA TGTGCCAGCAGCTTTTTGCAACAGCCTGTCGACGAGCAGTACTTC. Amino acid sequence: CASSFLQQPVDEQYF. The gene calls are TRBV5-4 and TRBJ2-7; no reliable D call. This CDR3 spans 15 amino acids. The V end was cut by 2 bases, the J end by 5 bases, with 17 bases between. In germline, CDR1 is SGHNT, CDR2 YYREEE (reference sequence).

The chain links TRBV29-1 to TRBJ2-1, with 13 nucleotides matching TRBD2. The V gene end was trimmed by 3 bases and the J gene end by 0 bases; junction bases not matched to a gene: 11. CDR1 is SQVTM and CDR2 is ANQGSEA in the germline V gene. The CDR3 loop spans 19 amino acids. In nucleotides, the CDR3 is TGCAGCGTTGAGGGCTTGGGACTAGCGGGGACGAGCTCCTACAATGAGCAGTTCTTC. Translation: CSVEGLGLAGTSSYNEQFF.

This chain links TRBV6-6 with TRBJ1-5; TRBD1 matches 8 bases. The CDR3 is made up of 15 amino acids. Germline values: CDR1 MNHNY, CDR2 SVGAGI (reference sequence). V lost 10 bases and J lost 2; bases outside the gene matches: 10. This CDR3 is CATCRRGQGNQPQHF. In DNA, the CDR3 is TGTGCCACCTGCCGCAGGGGGCAGGGCAATCAGCCCCAGCATTTT.

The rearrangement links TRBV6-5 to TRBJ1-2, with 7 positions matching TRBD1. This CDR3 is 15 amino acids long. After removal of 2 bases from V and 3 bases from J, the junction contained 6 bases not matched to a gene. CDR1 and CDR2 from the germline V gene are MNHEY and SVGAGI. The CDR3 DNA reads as TGTGCCAGCAGTTACATGAGTGGGACAGACTATGGCTACACCTTC. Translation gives CASSYMSGTDYGYTF.

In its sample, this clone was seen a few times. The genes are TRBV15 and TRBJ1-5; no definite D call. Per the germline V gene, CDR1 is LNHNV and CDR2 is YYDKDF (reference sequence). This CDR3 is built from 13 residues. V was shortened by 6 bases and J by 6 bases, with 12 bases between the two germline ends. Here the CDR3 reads CATSPSTGQPQHF. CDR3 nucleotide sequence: TGTGCCACCAGTCCCTCCACTGGTCAGCCCCAGCATTTT.

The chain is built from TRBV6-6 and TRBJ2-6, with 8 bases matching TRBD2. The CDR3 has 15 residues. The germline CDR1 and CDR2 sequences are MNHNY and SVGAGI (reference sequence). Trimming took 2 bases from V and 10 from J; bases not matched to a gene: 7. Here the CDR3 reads CASSYRGREANVLTF. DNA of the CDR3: TGTGCCAGCAGTTACCGCGGGCGGGAGGCAAACGTCCTGACTTTC.

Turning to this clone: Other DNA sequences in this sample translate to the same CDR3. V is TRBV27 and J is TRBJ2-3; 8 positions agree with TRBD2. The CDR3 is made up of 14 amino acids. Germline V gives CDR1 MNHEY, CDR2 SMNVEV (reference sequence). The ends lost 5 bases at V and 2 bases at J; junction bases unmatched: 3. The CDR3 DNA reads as TGTGCCAGCAGTCGGGGGGGTTTCACAGATACGCAGTATTTT. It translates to CASSRGGFTDTQYF.

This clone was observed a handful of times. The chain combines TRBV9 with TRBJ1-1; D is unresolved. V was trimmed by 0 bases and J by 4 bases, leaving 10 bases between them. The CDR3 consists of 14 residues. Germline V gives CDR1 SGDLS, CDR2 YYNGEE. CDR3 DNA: TGTGCCAGCAGCGTAGCCCCAACGGGCACTGAAGCTTTCTTT. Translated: CASSVAPTGTEAFF.

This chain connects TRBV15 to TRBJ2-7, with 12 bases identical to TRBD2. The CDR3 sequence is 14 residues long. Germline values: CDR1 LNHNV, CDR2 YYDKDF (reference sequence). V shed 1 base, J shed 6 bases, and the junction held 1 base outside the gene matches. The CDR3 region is CATSRGLAGAEQYV. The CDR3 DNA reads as TGTGCCACCAGCAGAGGACTAGCGGGAGCCGAGCAGTACGTC.

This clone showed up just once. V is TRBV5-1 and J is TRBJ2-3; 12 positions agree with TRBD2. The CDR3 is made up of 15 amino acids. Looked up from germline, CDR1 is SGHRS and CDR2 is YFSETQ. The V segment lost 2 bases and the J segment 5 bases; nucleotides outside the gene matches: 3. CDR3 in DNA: TGCGCCAGCAGCTTACTAGCGGGGGGCGAAGATACGCAGTATTTT. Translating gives CASSLLAGGEDTQYF.

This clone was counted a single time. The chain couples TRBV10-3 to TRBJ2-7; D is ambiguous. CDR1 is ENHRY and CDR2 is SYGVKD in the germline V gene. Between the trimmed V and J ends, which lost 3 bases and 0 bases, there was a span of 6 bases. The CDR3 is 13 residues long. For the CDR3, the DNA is TGTGCCATCAGTGATCACAACTCCTACGAGCAGTACTTC. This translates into CAISDHNSYEQYF.

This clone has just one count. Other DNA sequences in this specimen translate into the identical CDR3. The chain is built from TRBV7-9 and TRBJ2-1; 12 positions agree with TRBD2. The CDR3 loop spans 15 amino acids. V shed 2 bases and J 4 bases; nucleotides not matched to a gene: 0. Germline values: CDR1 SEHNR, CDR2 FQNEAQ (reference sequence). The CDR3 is CASSLTSGGYNEQFF. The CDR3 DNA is TGTGCCAGCAGCTTAACTAGCGGGGGGTACAATGAGCAGTTCTTC.

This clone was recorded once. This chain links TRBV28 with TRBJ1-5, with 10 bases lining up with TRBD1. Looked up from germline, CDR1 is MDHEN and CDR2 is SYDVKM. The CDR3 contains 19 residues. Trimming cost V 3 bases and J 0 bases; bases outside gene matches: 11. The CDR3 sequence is CASSFLGQGNTRSNQPQHF. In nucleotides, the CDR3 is TGTGCCAGCAGTTTTTTGGGACAGGGGAATACCCGTAGCAATCAGCCCCAGCATTTT.

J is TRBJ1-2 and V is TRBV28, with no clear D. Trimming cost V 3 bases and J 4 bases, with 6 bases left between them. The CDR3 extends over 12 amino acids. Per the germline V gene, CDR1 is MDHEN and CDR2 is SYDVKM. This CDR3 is CASSLNSYGYTF. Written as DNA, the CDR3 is TGTGCCAGCAGTTTGAACTCCTATGGCTACACCTTC.

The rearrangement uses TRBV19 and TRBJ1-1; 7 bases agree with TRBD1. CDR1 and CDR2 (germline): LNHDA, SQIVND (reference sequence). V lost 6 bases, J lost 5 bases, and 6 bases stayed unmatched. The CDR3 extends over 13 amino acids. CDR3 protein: CASRQRGPTEAFF. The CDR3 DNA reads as TGTGCCAGTAGGCAGAGGGGGCCGACTGAAGCTTTCTTT.

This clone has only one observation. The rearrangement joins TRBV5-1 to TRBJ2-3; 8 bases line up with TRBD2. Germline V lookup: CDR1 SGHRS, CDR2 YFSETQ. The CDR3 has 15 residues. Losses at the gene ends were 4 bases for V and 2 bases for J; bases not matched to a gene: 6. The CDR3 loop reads CASSVGTRYTDTQYF. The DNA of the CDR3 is TGCGCCAGCAGCGTAGGGACTAGATACACAGATACGCAGTATTTT. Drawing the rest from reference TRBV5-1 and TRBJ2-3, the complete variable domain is KAGVTQTPRYLIKTRGQQVTLSCSPISGHRSVSWYQQTPGQGLQFLFEYFSETQRNKGNFPGRFSGRQFSNSRSEMNVSTLELGDSALYLCASSVGTRYTDTQYFGPGTRLTVL.

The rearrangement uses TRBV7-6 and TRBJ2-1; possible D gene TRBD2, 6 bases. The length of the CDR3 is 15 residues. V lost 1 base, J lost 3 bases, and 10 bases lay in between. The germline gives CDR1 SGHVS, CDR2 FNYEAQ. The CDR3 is CASSLEGDFYNEQFF. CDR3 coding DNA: TGTGCCAGCAGCTTAGAAGGGGACTTCTACAATGAGCAGTTCTTC.

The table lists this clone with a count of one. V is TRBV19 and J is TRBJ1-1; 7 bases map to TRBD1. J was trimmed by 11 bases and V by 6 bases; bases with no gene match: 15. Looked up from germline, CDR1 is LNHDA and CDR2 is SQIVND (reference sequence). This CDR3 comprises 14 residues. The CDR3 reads CASRAREGARVAFF. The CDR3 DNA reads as TGTGCCAGTAGGGCAAGAGAGGGGGCGCGAGTGGCTTTCTTT. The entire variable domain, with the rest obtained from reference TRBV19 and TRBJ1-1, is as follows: DGGITQSPKYLFRKEGQNVTLSCEQNLNHDAMYWYRQDPGQGLRLIYYSQIVNDFQKGDIAEGYSVSREKKESFPLTVTSAQKNPTAFYLCASRAREGARVAFFGQGTRLTVV.